Described below is a single T cell receptor (beta chain) sequence and its context. Trimming at V came to 8 bases and at J to 4 bases, leaving 13 bases not matched to a gene. Germline V gives CDR1 SGHKS, CDR2 YYEKEE (reference sequence). There are 15 residues in the CDR3. This sample is drawn from a study of T cells after yellow fever vaccination. TCRdb reanalysed the 5' RACE reads using MiXCR and keeps one entry per CDR3 protein. The data hold about 310,000 distinct CDR3 sequences, with around 3.6% observed a single time. This clonotype originated in a man aged 18 to 29 who received the YFV17D yellow fever vaccine. The source was PBMCs, collected on the day of the yellow fever booster vaccination. The rearrangement joins TRBV5-5 to TRBJ2-7; TRBD1 matches 9 bases. DNA for the CDR3: TGTGCCAGTGGGGGACAGGGCGCTTTTTCGTACGAGCAGTACTTC. This codes for CASGGQGAFSYEQYF.